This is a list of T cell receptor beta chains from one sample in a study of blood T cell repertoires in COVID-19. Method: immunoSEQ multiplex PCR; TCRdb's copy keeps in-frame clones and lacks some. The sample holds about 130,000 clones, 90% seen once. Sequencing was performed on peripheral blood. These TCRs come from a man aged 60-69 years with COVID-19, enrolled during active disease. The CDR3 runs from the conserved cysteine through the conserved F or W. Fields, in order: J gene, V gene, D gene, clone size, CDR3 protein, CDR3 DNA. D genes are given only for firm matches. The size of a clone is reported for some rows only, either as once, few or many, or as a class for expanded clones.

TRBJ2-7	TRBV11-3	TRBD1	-	CASSGWTGISEQYF	TGTGCCAGCAGCGGGTGGACAGGGATATCCGAGCAGTACTTC
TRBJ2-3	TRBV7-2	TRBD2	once	CASSSSGTDTQYF	TGTGCCAGCAGCTCTAGCGGAACAGATACGCAGTATTTT
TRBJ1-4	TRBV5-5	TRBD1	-	CASSSTGENEKLFF	TGTGCCAGCAGCTCGACAGGGGAAAATGAAAAACTGTTTTTT
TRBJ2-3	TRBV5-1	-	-	CASSIGLGGADTQYF	TGCGCCAGCAGCATAGGACTAGGGGGGGCAGATACGCAGTATTTT
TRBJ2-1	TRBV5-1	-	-	CASSTRTSSYNEQFF	TGCGCCAGCAGCACCCGGACAAGCTCCTACAATGAGCAGTTCTTC
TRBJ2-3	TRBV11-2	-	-	CASSFTGVEDTQYF	TGTGCCAGCAGCTTTACGGGGGTTGAAGATACGCAGTATTTT
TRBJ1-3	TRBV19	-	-	CASSIRRGSGNTIYF	TGTGCCAGTAGTATTCGGAGGGGTTCTGGAAACACCATATATTTT
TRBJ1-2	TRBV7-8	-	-	CASSLVGGLMGYGYTF	TGTGCCAGCAGCTTAGTCGGGGGGCTCATGGGCTATGGCTACACCTTC
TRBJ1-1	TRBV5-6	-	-	CASSFESPVTEAFF	TGTGCCAGCAGCTTCGAGTCGCCGGTCACTGAAGCTTTCTTT
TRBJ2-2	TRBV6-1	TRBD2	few	CASSEGLAGVGNTGELFF	TGTGCCAGCAGTGAGGGACTAGCGGGAGTCGGGAACACCGGGGAGCTGTTTTTT
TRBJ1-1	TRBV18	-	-	CASSPPARAVVEAFF	TGTGCCAGCTCACCACCAGCCAGGGCAGTGGTTGAAGCTTTCTTT
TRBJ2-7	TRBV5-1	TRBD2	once	CASSLRGGTYEQYF	TGCGCCAGCAGCCTCCGCGGGGGTACCTACGAGCAGTACTTC
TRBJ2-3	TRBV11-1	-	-	CASSFEAETSTDTQYF	TGTGCCAGCAGCTTCGAAGCGGAAACTAGCACAGATACGCAGTATTTT
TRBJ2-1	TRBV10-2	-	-	CASSESAGDPLDEQFF	TGCGCCAGCAGTGAGTCCGCAGGGGACCCTTTGGATGAGCAGTTCTTC
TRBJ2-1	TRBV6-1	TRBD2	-	CASSDKAGGTNEQFF	TGTGCCAGCAGTGATAAAGCGGGAGGTACCAATGAGCAGTTCTTC
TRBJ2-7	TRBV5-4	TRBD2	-	CASSARTSGTSYEQYF	TGTGCCAGCAGCGCCCGGACTAGCGGGACGTCCTACGAGCAGTACTTC
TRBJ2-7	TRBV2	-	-	CASRGRTATYEQYF	TGTGCCAGCAGAGGCCGGACAGCCACCTACGAGCAGTACTTC
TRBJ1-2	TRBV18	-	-	CASSPLTVTNGYTF	TGTGCCAGCTCACCCCTGACAGTAACCAATGGCTACACCTTC
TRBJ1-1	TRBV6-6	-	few	CASSADSNTEAFF	TGTGCCAGCAGCGCCGACAGTAACACTGAAGCTTTCTTT
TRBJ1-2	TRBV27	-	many	CASSFGQGDYGYTF	TGTGCCAGCAGTTTTGGGCAGGGCGACTATGGCTACACCTTC
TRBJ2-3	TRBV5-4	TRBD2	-	CASSLRLAGDTDTQYF	TGTGCCAGCAGCTTGAGGCTAGCGGGGGACACAGATACGCAGTATTTT
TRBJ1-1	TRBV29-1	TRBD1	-	CSAAGQGTSMNTEAFF	TGCAGCGCCGCTGGACAGGGGACTTCCATGAACACTGAAGCTTTCTTT
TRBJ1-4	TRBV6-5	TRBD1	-	CASRSDRASEKLFF	TGTGCCAGCAGATCGGACAGGGCAAGCGAAAAACTGTTTTTT
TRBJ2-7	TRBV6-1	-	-	CASSVGRPYQTGDSYEQYF	TGTGCCAGCAGTGTCGGTCGCCCCTATCAGACAGGTGACTCCTACGAGCAGTACTTC
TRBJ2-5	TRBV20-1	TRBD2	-	CSASLSGRLETQYF	TGCAGTGCTAGTCTTAGCGGGAGATTAGAGACCCAGTACTTC
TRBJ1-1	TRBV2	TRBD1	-	CASSKQGLNTEAFF	TGTGCCAGCAGTAAACAGGGGTTGAACACTGAAGCTTTCTTT
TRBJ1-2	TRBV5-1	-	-	CASSFMQGLDGYTF	TGCGCCAGCAGCTTTATGCAGGGCCTAGATGGCTACACCTTC
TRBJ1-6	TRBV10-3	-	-	CATHSSYNSPLHF	TGTGCCACCCATAGCTCCTATAATTCACCCCTCCACTTT
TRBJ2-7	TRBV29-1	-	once	CSVEGESYEQYF	TGCAGCGTTGAGGGCGAGTCCTACGAGCAGTACTTC
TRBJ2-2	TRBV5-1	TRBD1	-	CASSPQGDGELFF	TGCGCCAGCAGCCCACAGGGGGACGGGGAGCTGTTTTTT
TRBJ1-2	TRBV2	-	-	CASSHEGYGYTF	TGTGCCAGCAGTCATGAGGGTTACGGCTACACCTTC
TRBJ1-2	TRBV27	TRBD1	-	CASKLTGDYGYTF	TGTGCCAGCAAATTAACAGGGGACTATGGCTACACCTTC
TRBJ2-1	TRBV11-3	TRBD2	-	CASAPGLAGGEWFF	TGTGCCAGCGCACCGGGACTAGCGGGAGGGGAGTGGTTCTTC